The rows below give T cell receptor beta chains drawn from one sample of a study of breast tumors, draining lymph nodes, adjacent tissues. TCRdb re-analysed the multiplex PCR reads in MiXCR, keeping a single row per CDR3 protein. There are about 140,000 distinct CDR3 sequences in the sample; around a third occur only once, and less than 2.5% lies in the top ten. The sequenced material came from axillary lymph node tissue. The receptor set was obtained from a female donor with breast cancer. Some clones in this sample may be carry-over from other donors' samples. CDR3s include the opening cysteine and the closing phenylalanine or tryptophan. The D gene is left open where the match is weak. Clone sizes are given selectively: once, few, many, or a class where the clone is expanded.

CDR3 DNA | CDR3 protein | D gene | clone size | J gene | V gene
TGTGCCAGCAGCTTAGGACAGGGGGGCACCGGGGAGCTGTTTTTT | CASSLGQGGTGELFF | TRBD1 | many | TRBJ2-2 | TRBV7-3
TGTGCCAGCAGCGTAGGTTGGGGTGAAGCTTTCTTT | CASSVGWGEAFF | . | once | TRBJ1-1 | TRBV9
TGCAGCCATAGCGGTGGGGGGGGGGACACCGGGGAGCTGTTTTTT | CSHSGGGGDTGELFF | TRBD2 | . | TRBJ2-2 | TRBV29-1
TGTGCCAGCAGTTCACAGGGGGCGGGTGGAAACACCATATATTTT | CASSSQGAGGNTIYF | TRBD1 | many | TRBJ1-3 | TRBV28
TGTGCCAGCAGCTCCGTGGGGGGGACAGAGACCCAGTACTTC | CASSSVGGTETQYF | TRBD2 | many | TRBJ2-5 | TRBV7-2
TGTGCCAGCAGCTTAAAAAGGGACCAAGGGGTCTATGGCTACACCTTC | CASSLKRDQGVYGYTF | . | many | TRBJ1-2 | TRBV11-2
TGTGCCAGCAGCCCTCAGTTTAATAGCAATCAGCCCCAGCATTTT | CASSPQFNSNQPQHF | . | few | TRBJ1-5 | TRBV28
TGTGCCAGCAGCTTAGCGCTGGGGGGGCCAAACACAGATCCGCAGTTCTTC | CASSLALGGPNTDPQFF | . | . | TRBJ2-1 | TRBV7-9
TGTGCCACCAGCAGAGTCCCTTCCAGCGTCCTGACTTTC | CATSRVPSSVLTF | . | . | TRBJ2-6 | TRBV15
TGCGCCAGCAGCGGCGGGTGGCAGGGGGCGGTAGATACGCAGTATTTT | CASSGGWQGAVDTQYF | TRBD1 | many | TRBJ2-3 | TRBV5-1
TGTGCCAGCAGGGGACAGACTAGCACAGATACGCAGTATTTT | CASRGQTSTDTQYF | TRBD1 | . | TRBJ2-3 | TRBV11-1
TGTGCCTGGAGTCAGGAGGACACGAACACCGGGGAGCTGTTTTTT | CAWSQEDTNTGELFF | . | few | TRBJ2-2 | TRBV30
TGTGCCATCAGTGACGACCCAGGGGGGCGTGACGAGCAGTACTTC | CAISDDPGGRDEQYF | . | . | TRBJ2-7 | TRBV10-3
TGTGCCTGGTCTATCCACAGGGTGGGGAACTATGGCTACACCTTC | CAWSIHRVGNYGYTF | . | many | TRBJ1-2 | TRBV30
TGCGCCAGCAGCGACTCTCTAGGGGCTAGCACAGATACGCAGTATTTT | CASSDSLGASTDTQYF | . | . | TRBJ2-3 | TRBV4-1
TGTGCCAGCAGTCGACGGACGTATGAAAAACTGTTTTTT | CASSRRTYEKLFF | . | many | TRBJ1-4 | TRBV27
TGCGCCAGCAGTGACTCCGACACCGGGGAGCTGTTTTTT | CASSDSDTGELFF | . | few | TRBJ2-2 | TRBV10-1